This T cell receptor beta chain is from a study of blood T cells in healthy people across ages. With a J-beta primer mix and a sample-barcoded 5' primer, a second PCR ran 7 to 11 cycles. A template-switch adaptor with 12 random nucleotides tagged each cDNA molecule. Sequencing of every sample gave 3 million or more CDR3-containing paired-end reads. TCRdb processed the 5' RACE reads anew with MiXCR; each CDR3 protein has one entry. The table has 980,000 or so distinct CDR3 sequences, roughly 43% seen once. CDR1 is ENHRY, CDR2 SYGVKD, per germline. V was clipped by 5 bases and J by 3 bases; unmatched bases: 4. CDR3 size: 16 residues. Isolation of PBMCs gave at least 6.5 million cells per sample. Findings of the study overall: It was found that TCR beta diversity correlated strongly with the percentage of naive T cells.

This clonotype was observed a handful of times. Its antigen is not identified. The chain has TRBV10-3 and TRBJ2-3, with 14 bases lining up with TRBD2. This sequence originates from a man aged 30 to 45 in good health. Input material: blood. The CDR3 DNA sequence: TGTGCCATCAGTTTGACTAGCGGGGGGGAAACAGATACGCAGTATTTT. The encoded protein is CAISLTSGGETDTQYF.